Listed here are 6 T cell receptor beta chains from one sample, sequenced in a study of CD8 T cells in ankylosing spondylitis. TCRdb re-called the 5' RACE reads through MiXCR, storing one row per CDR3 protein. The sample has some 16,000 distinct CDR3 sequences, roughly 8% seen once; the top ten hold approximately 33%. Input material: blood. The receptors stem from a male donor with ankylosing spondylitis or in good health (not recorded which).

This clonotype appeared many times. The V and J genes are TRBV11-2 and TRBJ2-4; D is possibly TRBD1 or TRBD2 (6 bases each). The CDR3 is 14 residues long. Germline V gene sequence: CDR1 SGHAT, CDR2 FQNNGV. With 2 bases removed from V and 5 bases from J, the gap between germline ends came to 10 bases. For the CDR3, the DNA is TGTGCCAGCAGCTTATCGAGGGGGGAAAACATTCAGTACTTC. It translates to CASSLSRGENIQYF.

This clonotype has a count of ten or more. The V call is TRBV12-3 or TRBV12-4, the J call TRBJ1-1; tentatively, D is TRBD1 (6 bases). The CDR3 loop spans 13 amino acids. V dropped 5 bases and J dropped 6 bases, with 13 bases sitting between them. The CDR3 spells CASSLQGIAEAFF. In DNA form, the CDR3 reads TGTGCCAGCAGTCTACAGGGAATTGCTGAAGCTTTCTTT.

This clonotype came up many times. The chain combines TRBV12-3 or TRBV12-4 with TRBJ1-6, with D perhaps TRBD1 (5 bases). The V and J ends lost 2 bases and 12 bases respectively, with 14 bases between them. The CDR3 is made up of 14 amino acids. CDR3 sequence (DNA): TGTGCCAGCAGTTTAACGTCGGCGGGGGGACCCCTCCACTTT. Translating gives CASSLTSAGGPLHF.

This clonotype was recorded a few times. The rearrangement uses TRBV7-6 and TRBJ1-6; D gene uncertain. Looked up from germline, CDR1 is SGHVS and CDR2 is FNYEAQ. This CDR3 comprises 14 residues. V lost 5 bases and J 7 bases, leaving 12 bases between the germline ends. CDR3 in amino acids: CASSAGLGNSPLHF. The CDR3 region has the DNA TGTGCCAGCAGCGCGGGCCTGGGGAATTCACCCCTCCACTTT.

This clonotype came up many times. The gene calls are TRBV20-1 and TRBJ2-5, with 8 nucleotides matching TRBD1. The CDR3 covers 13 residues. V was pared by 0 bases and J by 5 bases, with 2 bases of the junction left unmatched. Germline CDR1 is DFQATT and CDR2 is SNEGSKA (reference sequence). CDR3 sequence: CSARDDRGETQYF. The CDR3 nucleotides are TGCAGTGCTAGAGATGACAGGGGTGAGACCCAGTACTTC.

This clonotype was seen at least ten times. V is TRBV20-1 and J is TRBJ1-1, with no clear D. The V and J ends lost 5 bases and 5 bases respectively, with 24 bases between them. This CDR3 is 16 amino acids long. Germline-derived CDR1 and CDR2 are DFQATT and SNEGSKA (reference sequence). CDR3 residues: CSAEQTALKHGTEAFF. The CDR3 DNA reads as TGCAGTGCTGAGCAAACCGCACTGAAGCACGGAACTGAAGCTTTCTTT.